Sequencing of this T cell receptor beta chain was carried out in a study of T cells after yellow fever vaccination. 5'RACE template switching added a universal primer site and UMIs to TCR cDNA. TCRdb independently ran MiXCR on the 5' RACE reads; one entry per CDR3 protein. Counted here are 100,000 to 150,000 distinct CDR3 sequences, roughly 15% occurring once; the ten biggest clones make up roughly two fifths. The study's findings and limits: The appearance of a small share of clonotypes in both CD4 and CD8 compartments was observed.

A note on this clonotype: Its antigen is unknown.

Germline V gene sequence: CDR1 LGHNA, CDR2 YNFKEQ. Trimming took off 3 bases at V and 4 bases at J, with 15 bases between the two ends. The CDR3 length is 15 residues. This sequence joins TRBV4-2 and TRBJ1-1; weak D call: TRBD1 (5 bases). This sequence was found in a young man who received the YFV17D yellow fever vaccine. Source: CD8+ T cells sorted from PBMCs, taken 5 days after the yellow fever booster vaccination. The CDR3 nucleotides are TGTGCCAGCAGCCACCCCGCGGAGGGGAGCACTGAAGCTTTCTTT. It encodes CASSHPAEGSTEAFF.